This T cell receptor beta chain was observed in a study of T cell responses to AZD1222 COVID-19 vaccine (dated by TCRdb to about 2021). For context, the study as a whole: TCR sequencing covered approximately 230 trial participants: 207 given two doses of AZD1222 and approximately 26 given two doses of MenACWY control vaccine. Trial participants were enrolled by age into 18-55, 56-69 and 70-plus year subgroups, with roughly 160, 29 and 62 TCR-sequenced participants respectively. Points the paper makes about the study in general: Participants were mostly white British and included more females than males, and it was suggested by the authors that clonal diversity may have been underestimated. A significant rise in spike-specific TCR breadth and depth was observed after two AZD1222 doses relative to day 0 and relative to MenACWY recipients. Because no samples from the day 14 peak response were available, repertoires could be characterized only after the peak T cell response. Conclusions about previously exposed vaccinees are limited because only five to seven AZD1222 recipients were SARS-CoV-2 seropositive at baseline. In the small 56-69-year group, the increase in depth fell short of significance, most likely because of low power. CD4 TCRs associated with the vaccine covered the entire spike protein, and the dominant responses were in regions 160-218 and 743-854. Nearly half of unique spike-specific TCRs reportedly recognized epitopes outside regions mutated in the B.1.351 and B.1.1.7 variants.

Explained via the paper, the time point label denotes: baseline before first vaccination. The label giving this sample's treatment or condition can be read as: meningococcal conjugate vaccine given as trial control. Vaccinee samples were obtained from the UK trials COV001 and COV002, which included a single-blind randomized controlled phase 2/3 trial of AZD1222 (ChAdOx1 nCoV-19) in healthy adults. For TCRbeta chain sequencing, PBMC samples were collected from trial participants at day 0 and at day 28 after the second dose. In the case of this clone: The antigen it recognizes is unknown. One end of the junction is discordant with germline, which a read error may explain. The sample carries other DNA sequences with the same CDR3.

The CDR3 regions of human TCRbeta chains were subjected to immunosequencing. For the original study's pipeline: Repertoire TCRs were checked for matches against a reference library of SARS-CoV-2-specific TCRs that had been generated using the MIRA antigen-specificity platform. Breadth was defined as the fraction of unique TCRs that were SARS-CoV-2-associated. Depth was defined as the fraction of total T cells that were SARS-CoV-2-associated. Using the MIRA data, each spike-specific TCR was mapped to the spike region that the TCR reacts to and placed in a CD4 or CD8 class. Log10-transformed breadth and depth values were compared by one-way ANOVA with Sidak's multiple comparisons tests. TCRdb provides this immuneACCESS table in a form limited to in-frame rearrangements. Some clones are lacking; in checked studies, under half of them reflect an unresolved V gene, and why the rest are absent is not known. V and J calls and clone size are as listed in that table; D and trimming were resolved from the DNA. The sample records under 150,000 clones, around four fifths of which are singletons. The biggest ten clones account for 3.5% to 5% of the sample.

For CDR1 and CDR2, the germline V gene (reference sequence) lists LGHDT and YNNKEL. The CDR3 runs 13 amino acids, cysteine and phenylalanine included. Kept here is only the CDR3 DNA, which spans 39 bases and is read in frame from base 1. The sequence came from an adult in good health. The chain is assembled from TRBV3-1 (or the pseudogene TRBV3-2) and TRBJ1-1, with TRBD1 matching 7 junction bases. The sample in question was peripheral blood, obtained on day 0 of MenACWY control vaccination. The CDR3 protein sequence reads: CASSQDRATEAFF. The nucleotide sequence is TGTGCCAGCAGTCAAGACAGGGCCACTGAAGCTTTCTTT.